The 27 T cell receptor beta chains below all came from one sample that was sequenced in a study of cytomegalovirus exposure and HLA in healthy donors. This PCR relied on a set of 60 Vbeta primers and 13 Jbeta primers. The protocol was immunoSEQ multiplex PCR, while the TCRdb copy is restricted to in-frame clones and leaves out a portion. The table records around 200,000 clones, roughly four fifths of them present only once. Input material: PBMCs. Every receptor here comes from a man aged 50 or older in good health and CMV-seronegative.

This chain connects TRBV27 to TRBJ1-2; 7 bases map to TRBD1. The V and J ends lost 2 bases and 3 bases, in that order; junction bases with no gene match: 3. This CDR3 comprises 14 residues. Germline V gives CDR1 MNHEY, CDR2 SMNVEV (reference sequence). The CDR3 protein is CASSLHGQDYGYTF. In DNA form, the CDR3 reads TGTGCCAGCAGTTTACACGGACAGGACTATGGCTACACCTTC.

This chain connects TRBV7-6 to TRBJ2-2; 7 bases agree with TRBD2. The CDR3 spans 15 residues. The trim removed 1 base at V and 4 bases at J, leaving 3 bases unmatched. CDR1 and CDR2 from the germline V gene are SGHVS and FNYEAQ. CDR3 in DNA: TGTGCCAGCAGCTTAGTACGCGGGGGCACCGGGGAGCTGTTTTTT. Protein sequence: CASSLVRGGTGELFF.

This clone occurred a few times. The CDR3 bases are TGTGCCATCAGGGGAGGCGGTAATGATCAGCCCCAGCATTTT. Translated: CAIRGGGNDQPQHF. The chain couples TRBV10-3 to TRBJ1-5; the D is unclear. Germline V gene data show CDR1 as ENHRY and CDR2 as SYGVKD. V lost 6 bases to trimming and J lost 5 bases, with 14 bases between them. The CDR3 has 14 residues.

The chain joins TRBV6-1 to TRBJ1-3; 8 bases are shared with TRBD1. V lost 7 bases to trimming and J lost 5 bases; unmatched junction nucleotides: 10. The CDR3 is 15 residues long. Germline CDR1 and CDR2: MNHNS and SASEGT. The DNA of the CDR3 is TGTGCCAGCACCGCCGGACAGGGAAGACGAAACACCATATATTTT. Its translation is CASTAGQGRRNTIYF.

V gene TRBV2 combines with J gene TRBJ2-1; 9 nucleotides line up with TRBD2. The V segment lost 10 bases and the J segment 9 bases; nucleotides outside the gene matches: 16. The CDR3 extends over 15 amino acids. Per germline, CDR1 SNHLY and CDR2 FYNNEI. The CDR3, as DNA: TGTGCCACTACCAAGTCGGCGGGGGGGCAAGGTGAGCAGTTCTTC. This gives the protein CATTKSAGGQGEQFF.

The chain carries TRBV7-2 and TRBJ1-6, with 7 bases identical to TRBD1. The CDR3 covers 15 residues. V was clipped by 5 bases and J by 7 bases; unmatched bases: 8. Looked up from germline, CDR1 is SGHTA and CDR2 is FQGNSA. The CDR3 is CASSPQGRQNSPLHF. CDR3 bases: TGTGCCAGCAGCCCACAGGGGAGGCAGAATTCACCCCTCCACTTT.

Notes on this clone: A far larger clone is just one base off, so this is likely a read error. The genes are TRBV5-1 and TRBJ2-1, with D possibly TRBD1 on 7 matching bases. The CDR3 contains 16 residues. Germline loops: CDR1 SGHRS, CDR2 YFSETQ. Trimming took off 0 bases at V and 2 bases at J, with 12 bases between the two ends. This chain's CDR3 is CASSLAGGTAYNEQFF. DNA of the CDR3: TGCGCCAGCAGCTTGGCCGGCGGGACAGCCTACAATGAGCAGTTCTTC.

This rearrangement joins TRBV6-6 to TRBJ1-6; 9 bases are a match to TRBD1. Germline values: CDR1 MNHNY, CDR2 SVGAGI (reference sequence). The CDR3 extends over 14 amino acids. Trimming cost V 7 bases and J 7 bases; bases outside gene matches: 5. The CDR3 DNA reads as TGTGCCAGCACCCCCGGGACAGGGAATTCACCCCTCCACTTT. It is translated as CASTPGTGNSPLHF.

The chain combines TRBV18 with TRBJ2-1; 12 nucleotides agree with TRBD2. Per the germline V gene, CDR1 is KGHSH and CDR2 is LQKENI. This CDR3 comprises 14 residues. Trimming at V came to 8 bases and at J to 8 bases, leaving 7 bases not matched to a gene. The CDR3 sequence is CASLSSGGAYEQFF. CDR3 in DNA: TGTGCCAGCCTTTCTAGCGGGGGGGCCTATGAGCAGTTCTTC.

The rearrangement joins TRBV18 to TRBJ1-3; D is uncertain. The CDR3 consists of 11 residues. Between the trimmed V and J ends, which lost 6 bases and 4 bases, there was a span of 4 bases. CDR1 KGHSH and CDR2 LQKENI come from the germline V gene. In DNA, the CDR3 is TGTGCCAGCTCGCAGGGAAACACCATATATTTT. Its protein is CASSQGNTIYF.

V gene TRBV19 combines with J gene TRBJ1-1; the match to TRBD1 covers 10 bases. Germline trimming cut 4 bases from V and 10 bases from J; bases unmatched to any gene: 3. CDR3 size: 12 residues. Germline values: CDR1 LNHDA, CDR2 SQIVND (reference sequence). The CDR3 nucleotides read TGTGCCAGTAGTAGACAGGGGGCTGGAGCTTTCTTT. Amino acids: CASSRQGAGAFF.

The chain recombines TRBV9 with TRBJ1-2; D is possibly TRBD1 (6 bases). CDR3 length: 15 amino acids. V lost 0 bases to trimming and J lost 7 bases, with 16 bases between them. Per germline, CDR1 SGDLS and CDR2 YYNGEE. The DNA of the CDR3 is TGTGCCAGCAGCGTAGAGCCGGGACAAGGGATTGGCTACACCTTC. This encodes CASSVEPGQGIGYTF.

The CDR3 sequence is CASSPAGGLNEQFF. Here the CDR3 DNA reads TGTGCCAGCAGCCCAGCGGGGGGGCTGAATGAGCAGTTCTTC. The chain carries TRBV7-2 and TRBJ2-1, with 10 bases fitting TRBD2. The CDR3 length is 14 residues. V trimming: 5 bases; J trimming: 7 bases; junction bases outside the gene matches: 5. Germline lookup yields CDR1 SGHTA and CDR2 FQGNSA.

J is TRBJ1-4 and V is TRBV18; 7 bases map to TRBD1. The CDR3 sequence is 16 residues long. V dropped 0 bases and J dropped 11; count of bases not matched to a gene: 12. Germline V gene lookup returns CDR1 KGHSH and CDR2 LQKENI. CDR3 sequence reads: CASSPPTTGNTRKLFF. The CDR3 nucleotides read TGTGCCAGCTCACCACCGACGACAGGGAATACGAGGAAACTGTTTTTT. Based on the CDR3 plus reference TRBV18 and TRBJ1-4, the full variable domain is NAGVMQNPRHLVRRRGQEARLRCSPMKGHSHVYWYRQLPEEGLKFMVYLQKENIIDESGMPKERFSAEFPKEGPSILRIQQVVRGDSAAYFCASSPPTTGNTRKLFFGSGTQLSVL.

The chain combines TRBV7-2 with TRBJ1-2; TRBD1 agrees at 9 bases. The V and J ends lost 3 bases and 2 bases, in that order; junction bases with no gene match: 7. Germline CDR1 and CDR2: SGHTA and FQGNSA. This CDR3 has 16 residues. CDR3 coding DNA: TGTGCCAGCAGCTTGCGGGACAGGGTACCCAACTATGGCTACACCTTC. The encoded protein is CASSLRDRVPNYGYTF.

This chain joins TRBV27 and TRBJ1-1; 8 bases map to TRBD1. Germline V gene data show CDR1 as MNHEY and CDR2 as SMNVEV (reference sequence). V shed 7 bases and J 6 bases; nucleotides not matched to a gene: 10. The CDR3 spans 14 residues. The CDR3 spells CASTPLTGGPEAFF. DNA of the CDR3: TGTGCCAGCACCCCACTCACAGGGGGTCCTGAAGCTTTCTTT.

The chain has TRBV13 and TRBJ2-1; the match to TRBD2 covers 9 bases. Unmatched junction bases numbered 4, after V lost 3 bases and J lost 4 bases. This CDR3 has 15 residues. CDR1 is PRHDT and CDR2 is FYEKMQ in the germline V gene (reference sequence). CDR3 loop: CASSLGGGAYNEQFF. The CDR3 nucleotides read TGTGCCAGCAGCTTGGGCGGGGGGGCATACAATGAGCAGTTCTTC. Drawing the rest from reference TRBV13 and TRBJ2-1, the complete variable domain is AAGVIQSPRHLIKEKRETATLKCYPIPRHDTVYWYQQGPGQDPQFLISFYEKMQSDKGSIPDRFSAQQFSDYHSELNMSSLELGDSALYFCASSLGGGAYNEQFFGPGTRLTVL.

The chain uses TRBV7-2 and TRBJ2-5, with TRBD1 identical over 12 bases. V gave up 6 bases and J gave up 4 bases; unmatched junction bases: 9. Germline V gives CDR1 SGHTA, CDR2 FQGNSA. CDR3 length: 16 amino acids. The CDR3 region is CASRRPGQGALETQYF. For the CDR3, the DNA is TGTGCCAGCAGACGACCGGGACAGGGGGCGCTAGAGACCCAGTACTTC.

This clone was seen only a few times. The gene calls are TRBV4-3 and TRBJ2-5; 10 bases match TRBD2. With 1 base clipped from V and 1 base from J, the junction kept 3 bases outside the gene matches. This CDR3 comprises 16 residues. CDR1 and CDR2 (germline): LGHNA, YSLEER. DNA for the CDR3: TGCGCCAGCAGCCAAGGGCTAGCGGGGGCCCAAGAGACCCAGTACTTC. It specifies CASSQGLAGAQETQYF.

This clone qualifies as medium-sized. The chain uses TRBV15 and TRBJ2-1, with 11 bases aligning to TRBD2. The length of the CDR3 is 15 residues. Trimming at V came to 5 bases and at J to 6 bases, leaving 6 bases not matched to a gene. Germline V gene data show CDR1 as LNHNV and CDR2 as YYDKDF (reference sequence). The CDR3 loop is CATSARTSGLNEQFF. The CDR3, as DNA: TGTGCCACCAGCGCCCGGACTAGCGGGCTCAATGAGCAGTTCTTC.

This sequence joins TRBV19 and TRBJ2-7; 8 positions match TRBD1. With 6 bases clipped from V and 3 bases from J, the junction kept 10 bases outside the gene matches. The CDR3 covers 15 residues. Germline V gene lookup returns CDR1 LNHDA and CDR2 SQIVND (reference sequence). CDR3: CASSRRRTGLYEQYF. CDR3 bases: TGTGCCAGTAGCCGACGGAGGACAGGGCTCTACGAGCAGTACTTC.

The chain couples TRBV11-3 to TRBJ2-2, with TRBD1 matching 7 bases. Germline V CDR1 and CDR2: SGHNT, YENEEA. The CDR3 loop spans 13 amino acids. V was clipped by 6 bases and J by 4 bases; unmatched bases: 2. The CDR3 sequence is CASRGGPTGELFF. The CDR3 DNA is TGTGCCAGCAGAGGGGGCCCCACCGGGGAGCTGTTTTTT.

The chain couples TRBV27 to TRBJ1-2; tentatively, D is TRBD1 (5 bases). Trimming took 7 bases from V and 4 from J, leaving 22 bases between them. This CDR3 is 16 amino acids long. The germline V gene encodes CDR1 MNHEY and CDR2 SMNVEV (reference sequence). The CDR3 sequence is CASTALGVMASYGYTF. In nucleotides, the CDR3 is TGTGCCAGCACCGCATTAGGGGTAATGGCCTCCTATGGCTACACCTTC.

This sequence joins TRBV10-3 and TRBJ2-5, with 10 bases lining up with TRBD2. The CDR3 runs 15 residues. CDR1 is ENHRY, CDR2 SYGVKD, per germline. V lost 3 bases, J lost 3 bases, and 4 bases stayed unmatched. CDR3 amino acids: CAISDLGLAEETQYF. CDR3 in DNA: TGTGCCATCAGTGACCTTGGACTAGCGGAAGAGACCCAGTACTTC.

The chain recombines TRBV6-5 with TRBJ2-7, with 8 positions matching TRBD2. CDR3 length: 16 amino acids. CDR1 MNHEY and CDR2 SVGAGI come from the germline V gene. Germline trimming cut 2 bases from V and 1 base from J; bases unmatched to any gene: 7. The CDR3 loop is CASSYGAGTRSYEQYF. The CDR3 DNA sequence: TGTGCCAGCAGTTACGGCGCCGGGACTAGGTCCTACGAGCAGTACTTC.

This clone occurred a few times. The J gene is TRBJ2-7, the V gene TRBV5-6, with 8 bases lining up with TRBD1. This CDR3 comprises 14 residues. The junction had 3 bases not matched to a gene; V was cut back by 3 bases and J by 1 base. Germline V CDR1 and CDR2: SGHDT, YYEEEE. The CDR3 sequence is CASSWRQGSYEQYF. The CDR3 DNA is TGTGCCAGCAGCTGGAGACAGGGGTCCTACGAGCAGTACTTC. Combining the CDR3 with reference TRBV5-6 and TRBJ2-7 gives the whole variable domain DAGVTQSPTHLIKTRGQQVTLRCSPKSGHDTVSWYQQALGQGPQFIFQYYEEEERQRGNFPDRFSGHQFPNYSSELNVNALLLGDSALYLCASSWRQGSYEQYFGPGTRLTVT.

This rearrangement joins TRBV19 to TRBJ2-2; 8 nucleotides match TRBD2. Germline CDR1 reads LNHDA; CDR2 reads SQIVND (reference sequence). This CDR3 spans 15 amino acids. V lost 3 bases, J lost 1 base, and 1 base stayed unmatched. The CDR3, as DNA: TGTGCCAGTAGTATGGCGGGGGGGAACACCGGGGAGCTGTTTTTT. Translation gives CASSMAGGNTGELFF. Full variable domain (remainder filled in from reference TRBV19 and TRBJ2-2): DGGITQSPKYLFRKEGQNVTLSCEQNLNHDAMYWYRQDPGQGLRLIYYSQIVNDFQKGDIAEGYSVSREKKESFPLTVTSAQKNPTAFYLCASSMAGGNTGELFFGEGSRLTVL.